Listed below are T cell receptor beta chains from one sample, sequenced in a study of blood T cell repertoires in COVID-19. Using immunoSEQ multiplex PCR, the repertoire was profiled, and TCRdb retains in-frame clones only, with some absent. The sample lists over 35,000 clones, over 65% seen once, with 1.5% to 2% in the top ten. The sample comprised peripheral blood. These receptors all stem from a man in his fifties or sixties with active COVID-19. Each CDR3 is given with its conserved first and last residue. Fields, in order: J gene, D gene, V gene, clone size, CDR3 protein, CDR3 DNA. The D gene is left open where the match is weak. Not every row has a clone size; where given, it reads once, few, many or a size class.

>TRBJ2-7|NA|TRBV6-2/TRBV6-3|few
CASSSPLGGTELAYEQYF
TGTGCCAGCAGTAGCCCCCTTGGAGGGACAGAACTTGCCTACGAGCAGTACTTC
>TRBJ1-2|NA|TRBV10-2|NA
CASSENTENSYGYTF
TGCGCCAGCAGTGAGAACACAGAAAACTCCTATGGCTACACCTTC
>TRBJ2-1|TRBD2|TRBV6-2/TRBV6-3|NA
CASSPTSGEGNEQFF
TGTGCCAGCAGTCCGACTAGCGGGGAAGGCAATGAGCAGTTCTTC
>TRBJ2-1|NA|TRBV4-3|NA
CASSQAPGQYNEQFF
TGCGCCAGCAGCCAAGCCCCCGGACAGTACAATGAGCAGTTCTTC
>TRBJ2-5|TRBD2|TRBV2|NA
CASSEGLAGAETQYF
TGTGCCAGCAGTGAAGGGCTAGCGGGAGCAGAGACCCAGTACTTC
>TRBJ1-6|NA|TRBV6-6|few
CASTLQGPDSPLHF
TGTGCCAGCACCTTACAGGGACCTGATTCACCCCTCCACTTT
>TRBJ1-5|NA|TRBV28|NA
CASRQFNNQPQHF
TGTGCCAGCAGACAGTTTAACAATCAGCCCCAGCATTTT
>TRBJ1-1|TRBD1|TRBV10-3|few
CAISGRGTGNTEAFF
TGTGCCATCAGTGGCAGGGGGACAGGGAACACTGAAGCTTTCTTT
>TRBJ1-5|NA|TRBV12-3/TRBV12-4|NA
CASSFKGKQPQHF
TGTGCCAGCAGTTTTAAGGGGAAACAGCCCCAGCATTTT
>TRBJ2-1|TRBD2|TRBV6-2/TRBV6-3|NA
CASSYGREGRNEQFF
TGTGCCAGCAGTTACGGGCGGGAGGGCCGCAATGAGCAGTTCTTC
>TRBJ2-1|TRBD2|TRBV6-4|NA
CASSDTIRGGMNNEQFF
TGTGCCAGCAGTGACACGATCCGGGGGGGTATGAACAATGAGCAGTTCTTC
>TRBJ2-5|NA|TRBV27|NA
CASSQYPSTTLSQETQYF
TGTGCCAGCAGTCAATACCCCTCGACGACTCTAAGCCAAGAGACCCAGTACTTC
>TRBJ2-1|TRBD1|TRBV19|NA
CASSALQGTYNEQFF
TGTGCCAGTAGTGCCCTACAGGGGACCTACAATGAGCAGTTCTTC
>TRBJ2-1|NA|TRBV28|once
CASTTVGMGDNEQFF
TGTGCCAGCACCACGGTGGGCATGGGAGACAATGAGCAGTTCTTC
>TRBJ2-1|TRBD1|TRBV12-3/TRBV12-4|NA
CASSPGQGHEQFF
TGTGCCAGCAGTCCGGGACAGGGGCATGAGCAGTTCTTC
>TRBJ2-3|NA|TRBV9|NA
CASSVAPQGRSDTQYF
TGTGCCAGCAGCGTAGCCCCCCAGGGGCGCTCAGATACGCAGTATTTT
>TRBJ1-4|NA|TRBV6-1|NA
CASSLVDEKLFF
TGTGCCAGCAGTCTCGTAGATGAAAAACTGTTTTTT
>TRBJ1-3|NA|TRBV29-1|NA
CSVEDLGKGNTIYF
TGCAGCGTTGAAGATCTTGGAAAGGGGAACACCATATATTTT
>TRBJ1-5|NA|TRBV6-6|NA
CASSPQGYNQPQHF
TGTGCCAGCAGCCCACAGGGCTACAATCAGCCCCAGCATTTT
>TRBJ2-1|TRBD2|TRBV7-9|few
CASSFPGTSVYNEQFF
TGTGCCAGCAGCTTTCCCGGGACTAGCGTGTACAATGAGCAGTTCTTC
>TRBJ2-5|TRBD1|TRBV7-2|NA
CASSTGQGETQYF
TGTGCCAGCAGCACGGGACAGGGAGAGACCCAGTACTTC
>TRBJ2-7|NA|TRBV7-2|medium-sized
CASSRDSFSYEQYF
TGTGCCAGCAGCCGGGACTCGTTCTCCTACGAGCAGTACTTC
>TRBJ2-5|NA|TRBV11-3|NA
CASSRQGGTQYF
TGTGCCAGCAGCAGACAGGGAGGGACCCAGTACTTC
>TRBJ1-5|NA|TRBV5-1|NA
CASSLDSVNQPQHF
TGCGCCAGCAGCTTGGACTCTGTGAATCAGCCCCAGCATTTT
>TRBJ2-7|NA|TRBV2|NA
CASSERTAVLYEQYF
TGTGCCAGCAGTGAACGTACAGCGGTACTCTACGAGCAGTACTTC
>TRBJ2-7|NA|TRBV24-1|NA
CATSDAMYEQYF
TGTGCCACCAGTGATGCTATGTACGAGCAGTACTTC
>TRBJ2-7|TRBD2|TRBV28|NA
CASSLAGGFSYEQYF
TGTGCCAGCAGTTTAGCGGGAGGCTTCTCCTACGAGCAGTACTTC
>TRBJ2-7|NA|TRBV5-4|NA
CASSLLGGPGEQYF
TGTGCCAGCAGCTTGTTGGGGGGACCCGGCGAGCAGTACTTC
>TRBJ1-2|TRBD1|TRBV10-3|NA
CAIRSGGGERGYTF
TGTGCCATCCGATCCGGAGGGGGCGAACGGGGCTACACCTTC
>TRBJ1-5|NA|TRBV5-8|NA
CASSLKLAAYQPQHF
TGTGCCAGCAGCTTGAAGTTGGCGGCTTATCAGCCCCAGCATTTT
>TRBJ2-5|TRBD2|TRBV7-9|NA
CASSLGSGGPQETQYF
TGTGCCAGCAGCTTAGGTAGCGGGGGGCCCCAAGAGACCCAGTACTTC
>TRBJ1-2|NA|TRBV3-1/TRBV3-2|few
CASSLLGGLTYGYTF
TGTGCCAGCAGCCTCCTCGGGGGGCTGACCTATGGCTACACCTTC
>TRBJ2-3|NA|TRBV30|NA
CALGRGYADTQYF
TGTGCCCTAGGCCGGGGATACGCAGATACGCAGTATTTT
>TRBJ2-5|NA|TRBV12-2|NA
CASRLGTNQETQYF
TGTGCAAGTCGCTTAGGGACAAACCAAGAGACCCAGTACTTC
>TRBJ1-6|TRBD1|TRBV6-5|NA
CASMTGDYNSPLHF
TGTGCCAGCATGACAGGGGACTATAATTCACCCCTCCACTTT
>TRBJ2-2|NA|TRBV29-1|NA
CSGGTYTGELFF
TGCAGCGGCGGGACGTACACCGGGGAGCTGTTTTTT
>TRBJ1-2|TRBD1|TRBV9|NA
CASSVSGTGVYGYTF
TGTGCCAGCAGCGTTTCCGGGACAGGGGTGTATGGCTACACCTTC
>TRBJ2-7|NA|TRBV19|NA
CASSIGGLGGEQYF
TGTGCCAGTAGTATAGGAGGCCTAGGTGGCGAGCAGTACTTC
>TRBJ2-7|NA|TRBV21-1|NA
CASSKWLRAGDNQYEQYF
TGTGCCAGCAGCAAATGGCTACGGGCAGGGGACAATCAGTACGAGCAGTACTTC
>TRBJ1-3|TRBD1|TRBV19|NA
CASRAGTGGNTIYF
TGTGCCAGTAGGGCCGGGACAGGAGGAAACACCATATATTTT
>TRBJ1-1|TRBD1|TRBV19|NA
CASSGGLRGVDNTEAFF
TGTGCCAGTAGTGGGGGACTCAGGGGGGTAGATAACACTGAAGCTTTCTTT
>TRBJ2-7|TRBD1|TRBV5-1|NA
CASSLMARGHEAYEQYF
TGCGCCAGCAGCTTGATGGCCAGGGGGCACGAGGCCTACGAGCAGTACTTC
>TRBJ1-2|NA|TRBV19|medium-sized
CASSIPTQRWYGYTF
TGTGCCAGTAGTATCCCGACCCAGCGCTGGTATGGCTACACCTTC
>TRBJ1-2|TRBD1|TRBV4-3|NA
CASSHPRGLGGYTF
TGCGCCAGCAGCCATCCCAGGGGGCTAGGAGGCTACACCTTC